These T cell receptor beta chains were read from a single sample in a study of blood T cell repertoires in COVID-19. The data were produced by immunoSEQ multiplex PCR, yet TCRdb's version contains in-frame clones alone and is incomplete. The sample lists about 190,000 clones, around 80% occurring once. Sequencing used peripheral blood. The receptors shown here come from a woman aged 55-70 years with COVID-19, enrolled during active disease. Both conserved end residues are part of each CDR3. Each record gives: clone size, D gene, J gene, CDR3 length, V gene, CDR3 protein, CDR3 DNA. A D gene is named only where the DNA matches it firmly. Part of the rows lack a size; the others show once, few, many or a class for expanded clones.

clone_size: NA
d_call: NA
j_call: TRBJ2-3
cdr3_length: 13
v_call: TRBV7-2
cdr3_aa: CASSLNYLGTQYF
cdr3_nt: TGTGCCAGCAGCTTAAATTACCTCGGTACGCAGTATTTT

clone_size: NA
d_call: NA
j_call: TRBJ1-1
cdr3_length: 15
v_call: TRBV5-1
cdr3_aa: CASSLIASRNTEAFF
cdr3_nt: TGCGCCAGCAGCTTGATTGCTAGTAGGAACACTGAAGCTTTCTTT

clone_size: NA
d_call: NA
j_call: TRBJ2-2
cdr3_length: 15
v_call: TRBV19
cdr3_aa: CASTQGVLRGGELFF
cdr3_nt: TGTGCCAGTACCCAAGGAGTTCTACGGGGCGGGGAGCTGTTTTTT

clone_size: few
d_call: TRBD2
j_call: TRBJ2-2
cdr3_length: 18
v_call: TRBV10-3
cdr3_aa: CAISESALAGALSGELFF
cdr3_nt: TGTGCCATCAGTGAGTCGGCGCTAGCGGGGGCCTTGAGCGGGGAGCTGTTTTTT

clone_size: once
d_call: NA
j_call: TRBJ1-4
cdr3_length: 14
v_call: TRBV6-5
cdr3_aa: CASSLLAPNEKLFF
cdr3_nt: TGTGCCAGCAGCCTCCTAGCCCCGAATGAAAAACTGTTTTTT

clone_size: NA
d_call: TRBD2
j_call: TRBJ2-1
cdr3_length: 14
v_call: TRBV27
cdr3_aa: CASSLAGGINEQFF
cdr3_nt: TGTGCCAGCAGTTTAGCGGGGGGCATCAATGAGCAGTTCTTC

clone_size: NA
d_call: TRBD1
j_call: TRBJ1-1
cdr3_length: 14
v_call: TRBV6-5
cdr3_aa: CASRSTGKDTEAFF
cdr3_nt: TGTGCCAGCAGATCGACAGGGAAGGACACTGAAGCTTTCTTT

clone_size: NA
d_call: TRBD2
j_call: TRBJ2-5
cdr3_length: 16
v_call: TRBV23-1
cdr3_aa: CASSHLLAGRQETQYF
cdr3_nt: TGCGCCAGCAGTCACCTACTAGCGGGGAGGCAAGAGACCCAGTACTTC

clone_size: NA
d_call: NA
j_call: TRBJ1-5
cdr3_length: 13
v_call: TRBV5-1
cdr3_aa: CASSFGGNQPQHF
cdr3_nt: TGCGCCAGCAGCTTCGGGGGCAATCAGCCCCAGCATTTT

clone_size: NA
d_call: TRBD1
j_call: TRBJ1-6
cdr3_length: 14
v_call: TRBV27
cdr3_aa: CASSLGQGASPLHF
cdr3_nt: TGTGCCAGCAGTTTAGGACAGGGGGCTTCACCCCTCCACTTT